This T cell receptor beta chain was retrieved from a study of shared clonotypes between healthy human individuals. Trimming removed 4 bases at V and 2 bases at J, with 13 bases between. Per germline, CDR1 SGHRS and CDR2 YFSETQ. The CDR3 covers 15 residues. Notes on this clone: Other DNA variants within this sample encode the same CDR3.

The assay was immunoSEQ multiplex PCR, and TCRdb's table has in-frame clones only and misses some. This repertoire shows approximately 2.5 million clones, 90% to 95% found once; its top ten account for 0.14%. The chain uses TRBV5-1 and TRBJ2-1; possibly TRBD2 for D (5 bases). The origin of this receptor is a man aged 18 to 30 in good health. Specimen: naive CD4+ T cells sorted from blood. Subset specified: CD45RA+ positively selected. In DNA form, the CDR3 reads TGCGCCAGCAGCCTGGGCGGAGGTCCCTACAATGAGCAGTTCTTC. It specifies CASSLGGGPYNEQFF.